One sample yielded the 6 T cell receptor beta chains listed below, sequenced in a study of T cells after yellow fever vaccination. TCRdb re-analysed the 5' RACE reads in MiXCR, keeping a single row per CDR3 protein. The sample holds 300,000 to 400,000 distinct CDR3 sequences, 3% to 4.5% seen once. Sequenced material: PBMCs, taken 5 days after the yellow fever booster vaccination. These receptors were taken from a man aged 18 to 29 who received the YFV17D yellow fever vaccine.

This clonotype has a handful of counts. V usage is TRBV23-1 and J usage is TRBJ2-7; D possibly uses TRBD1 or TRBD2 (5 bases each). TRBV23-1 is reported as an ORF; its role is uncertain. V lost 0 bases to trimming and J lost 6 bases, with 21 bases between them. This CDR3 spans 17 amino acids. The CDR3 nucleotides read TGCGCCAGCAGTCAATCAAGGACTGGGCCCTTAAGGGGCGAGCAGTACGTC. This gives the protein CASSQSRTGPLRGEQYV.

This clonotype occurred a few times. CDR3: CASSSGGGVHNEQFF. CDR3 DNA sequence: TGTGCCAGCAGCTCGGGTGGGGGGGTACACAATGAGCAGTTCTTC. V and J are TRBV7-2 and TRBJ2-1; 7 nucleotides match TRBD2. CDR3 size: 15 residues. The ends lost 4 bases at V and 5 bases at J; junction bases unmatched: 8. Per germline, CDR1 SGHTA and CDR2 FQGNSA.

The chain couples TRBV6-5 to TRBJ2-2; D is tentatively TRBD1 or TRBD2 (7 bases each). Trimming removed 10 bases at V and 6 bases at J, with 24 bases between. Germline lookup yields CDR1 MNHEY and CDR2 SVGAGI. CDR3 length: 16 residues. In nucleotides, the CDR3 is TGTGCCACCCAGGGGGGGTTATGGGGGCGCGCCGGGGAGCTGTTTTTT. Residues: CATQGGLWGRAGELFF.

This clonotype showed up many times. This CDR3 is CASRTGGNSGANVLTF. CDR3 in DNA: TGTGCCAGCAGGACAGGGGGTAACTCTGGGGCCAACGTCCTGACTTTC. The V call is TRBV6-6, the J call TRBJ2-6, with 9 bases that match TRBD1. This CDR3 region has 16 residues. J lost 0 bases, V lost 6 bases, and 3 bases had no gene match. The germline V gene encodes CDR1 MNHNY and CDR2 SVGAGI (reference sequence).

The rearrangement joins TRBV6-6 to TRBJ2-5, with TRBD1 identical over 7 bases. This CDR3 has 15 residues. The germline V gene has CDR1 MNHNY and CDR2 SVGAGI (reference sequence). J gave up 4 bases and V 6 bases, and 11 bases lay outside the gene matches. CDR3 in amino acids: CASRETGKGSETQYF. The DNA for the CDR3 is TGTGCCAGCAGAGAGACAGGGAAGGGATCAGAGACCCAGTACTTC.

The CDR3: CASSHQGLDFSYNEQFF. The DNA of the CDR3 is TGTGCCAGTAGCCACCAGGGGTTGGACTTCTCCTACAATGAGCAGTTCTTC. V and J are TRBV19 and TRBJ2-1, with D tentatively TRBD1 (6 bases). Germline V lookup: CDR1 LNHDA, CDR2 SQIVND (reference sequence). The CDR3 length is 17 residues. Between the trimmed V and J ends, which lost 6 bases and 0 bases, there was a span of 18 bases.